This T cell receptor beta chain was observed in a study of shared clonotypes between healthy human individuals. Study context: The plates for each donor numbered three CD4 naive, three CD4 memory, two CD8 naive and one CD8 memory.

Assay: immunoSEQ multiplex PCR; the TCRdb copy retains only in-frame clones and omits some. The sample lists around 610,000 clones, 96% seen once, with less than 0.12% in the top ten. In the naive CD8 group, cells lacked CD45RO and were positively selected for CCR7, so terminally differentiated effector memory CD45RA+ cells were left out. Of note for this clone: Its ends do not fully match the called genes, so a read error is possible. Other nucleotide sequences from this sample produce the same CDR3.

The germline CDR1 and CDR2 sequences are SGHVS and FNYEAQ. This CDR3 comprises 16 residues. The chain couples TRBV7-6 to TRBJ2-7; 11 nucleotides agree with TRBD2. The sequence was obtained from a woman in her 30s in good health. Input material: naive CD8+ T cells sorted from blood. CDR3 nucleotide sequence: TGTGCCAGTAGCTTAGGGAAACTAGCGGGAGCCTACGAGCAGTACTTC. Amino acids: CASSLGKLAGAYEQYF.